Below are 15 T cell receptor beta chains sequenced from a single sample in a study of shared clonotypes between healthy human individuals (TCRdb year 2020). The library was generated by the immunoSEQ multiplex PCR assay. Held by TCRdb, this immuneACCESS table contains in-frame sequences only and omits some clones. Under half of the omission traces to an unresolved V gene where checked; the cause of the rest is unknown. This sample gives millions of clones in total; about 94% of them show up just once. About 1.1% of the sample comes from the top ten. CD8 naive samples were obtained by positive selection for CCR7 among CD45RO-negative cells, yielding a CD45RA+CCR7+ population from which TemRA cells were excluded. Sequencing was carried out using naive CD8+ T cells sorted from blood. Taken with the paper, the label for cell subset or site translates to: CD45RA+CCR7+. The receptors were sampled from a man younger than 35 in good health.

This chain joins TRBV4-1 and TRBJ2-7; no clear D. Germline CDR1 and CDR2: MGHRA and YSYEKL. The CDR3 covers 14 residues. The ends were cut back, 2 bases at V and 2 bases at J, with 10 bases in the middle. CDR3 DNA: TGCGCCAGCAGCCAAACCCAGGCCACCTACGAGCAGTACTTC. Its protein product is CASSQTQATYEQYF.

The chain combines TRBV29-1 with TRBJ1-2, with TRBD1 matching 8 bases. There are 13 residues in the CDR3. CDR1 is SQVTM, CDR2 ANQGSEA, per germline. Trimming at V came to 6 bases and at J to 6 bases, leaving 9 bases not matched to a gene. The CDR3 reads CSVGTGLLDGYTF. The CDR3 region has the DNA TGCAGCGTCGGGACAGGATTATTGGATGGCTACACCTTC. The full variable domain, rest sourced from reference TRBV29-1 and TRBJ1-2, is SAVISQKPSRDICQRGTSLTIQCQVDSQVTMMFWYRQQPGQSLTLIATANQGSEATYESGFVIDKFPISRPNLTFSTLTVSNMSPEDSSIYLCSVGTGLLDGYTFGSGTRLTVV.

In nucleotides, the CDR3 is TGTGCCAGCAGCGAACTAGTACAGGGAATGAGGAATGAAAAACTGTTTTTT. As protein: CASSELVQGMRNEKLFF. This chain connects TRBV28 to TRBJ1-4; the D gene is possibly TRBD1 (6 bases). Germline V gene sequence: CDR1 MDHEN, CDR2 SYDVKM. Trimming removed 6 bases from V and 5 bases from J, with 22 bases in between. The length of the CDR3 is 17 residues.

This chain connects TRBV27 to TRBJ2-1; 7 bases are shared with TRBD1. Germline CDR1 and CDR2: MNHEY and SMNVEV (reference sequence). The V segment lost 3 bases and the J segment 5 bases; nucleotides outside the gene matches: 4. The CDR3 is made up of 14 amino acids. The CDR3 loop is CASSFYGTDNEQFF. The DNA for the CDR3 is TGTGCCAGCAGTTTCTACGGGACAGACAATGAGCAGTTCTTC.

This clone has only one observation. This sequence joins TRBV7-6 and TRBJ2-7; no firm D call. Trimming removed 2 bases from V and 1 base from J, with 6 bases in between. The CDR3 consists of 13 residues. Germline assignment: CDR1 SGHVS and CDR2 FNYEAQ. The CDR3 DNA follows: TGTGCCAGCAGCTTACAGAAATCCTACGAGCAGTACTTC. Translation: CASSLQKSYEQYF.

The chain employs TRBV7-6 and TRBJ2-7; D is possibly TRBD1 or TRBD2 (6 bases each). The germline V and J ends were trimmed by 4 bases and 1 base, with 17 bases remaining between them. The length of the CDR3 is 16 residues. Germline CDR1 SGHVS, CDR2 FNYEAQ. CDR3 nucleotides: TGTGCCAGCAGCTCGGGAGATCAGACAGGATCCTACGAGCAGTACTTC. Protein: CASSSGDQTGSYEQYF.

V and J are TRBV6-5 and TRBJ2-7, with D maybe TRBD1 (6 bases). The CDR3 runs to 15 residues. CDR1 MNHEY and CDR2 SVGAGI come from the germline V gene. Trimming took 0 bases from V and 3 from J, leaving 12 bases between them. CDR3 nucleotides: TGTGCCAGCAGTTACTCCCCAGGGGCAGGCTACGAGCAGTACTTC. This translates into CASSYSPGAGYEQYF.

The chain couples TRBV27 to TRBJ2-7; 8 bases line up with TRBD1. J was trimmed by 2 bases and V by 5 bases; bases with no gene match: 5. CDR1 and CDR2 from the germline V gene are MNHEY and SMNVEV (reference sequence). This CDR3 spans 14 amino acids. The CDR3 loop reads CASSMDRVPYEQYF. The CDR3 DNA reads TGTGCCAGCAGTATGGACAGGGTCCCCTACGAGCAGTACTTC.

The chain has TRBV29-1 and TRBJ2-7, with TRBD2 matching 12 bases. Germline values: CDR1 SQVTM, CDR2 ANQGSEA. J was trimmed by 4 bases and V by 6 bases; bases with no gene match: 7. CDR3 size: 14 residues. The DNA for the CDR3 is TGCAGCGTGGGGAGGACTAGCGGGGATTACGAGCAGTACTTC. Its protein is CSVGRTSGDYEQYF.

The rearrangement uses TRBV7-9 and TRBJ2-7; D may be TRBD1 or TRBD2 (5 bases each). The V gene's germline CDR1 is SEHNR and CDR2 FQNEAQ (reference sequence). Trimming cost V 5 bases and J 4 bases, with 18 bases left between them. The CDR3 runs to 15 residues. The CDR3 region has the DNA TGTGCCAGCAGCCTATCGGGGCTGGGGCCATACGAGCAGTACTTC. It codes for CASSLSGLGPYEQYF. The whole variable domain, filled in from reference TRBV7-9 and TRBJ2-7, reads DTGVSQNPRHKITKRGQNVTFRCDPISEHNRLYWYRQTLGQGPEFLTYFQNEAQLEKSRLLSDRFSAERPKGSFSTLEIQRTEQGDSAMYLCASSLSGLGPYEQYFGPGTRLTVT.

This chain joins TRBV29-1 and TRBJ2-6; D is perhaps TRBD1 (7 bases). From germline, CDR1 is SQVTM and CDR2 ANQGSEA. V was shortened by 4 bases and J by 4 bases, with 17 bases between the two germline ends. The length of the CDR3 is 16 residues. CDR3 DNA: TGCAGCGTTGCCGGGGGACAGTTGTCGGGGGCCAACGTCCTGACTTTC. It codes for CSVAGGQLSGANVLTF.

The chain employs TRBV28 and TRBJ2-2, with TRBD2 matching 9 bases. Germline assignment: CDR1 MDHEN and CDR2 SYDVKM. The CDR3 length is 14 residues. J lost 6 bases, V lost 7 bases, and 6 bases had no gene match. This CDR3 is CASKRGVVAGELFF. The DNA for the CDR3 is TGTGCCAGCAAGCGGGGGGTGGTTGCCGGGGAGCTGTTTTTT.

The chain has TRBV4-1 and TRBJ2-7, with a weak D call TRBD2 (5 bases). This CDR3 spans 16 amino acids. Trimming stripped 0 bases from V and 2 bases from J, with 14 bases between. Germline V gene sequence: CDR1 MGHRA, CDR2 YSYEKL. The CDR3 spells CASSQEPTLRAYEQYF. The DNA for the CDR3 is TGCGCCAGCAGCCAAGAACCAACCTTGCGGGCCTACGAGCAGTACTTC.

This CDR3 is CASSYLTGRDTEAFF. The CDR3 region has the DNA TGTGCCAGCAGTTACCTGACAGGTAGGGACACTGAAGCTTTCTTT. The J gene is TRBJ1-1, the V gene TRBV6-6; TRBD1 is a possible D gene (6 bases). The ends were cut back, 2 bases at V and 3 bases at J, with 13 bases in the middle. There are 15 residues in the CDR3. CDR1 and CDR2 (germline): MNHNY, SVGAGI (reference sequence).

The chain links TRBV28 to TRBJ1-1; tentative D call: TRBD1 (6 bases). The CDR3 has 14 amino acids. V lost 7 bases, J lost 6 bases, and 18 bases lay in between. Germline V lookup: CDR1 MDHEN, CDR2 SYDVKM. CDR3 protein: CASNIRGARAEAFF. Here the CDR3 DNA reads TGTGCCAGCAACATCCGGGGGGCGCGCGCTGAAGCTTTCTTT.